What follows describes a single T cell receptor beta chain. The length of the CDR3 is 17 residues. CDR1 is SGHTA, CDR2 FQGNSA, per germline. Unmatched junction bases numbered 15, after V lost 2 bases and J lost 8 bases. This specimen comes from a study of radiotherapy plus CTLA-4 blockade in lung cancer. Profiling relied on immunoSEQ multiplex PCR, and the TCRdb table lists in-frame clones only, not all of them. Of just under 60,000 clones listed, around 74% are singletons. The chain is built from TRBV7-2 and TRBJ2-3; TRBD2 aligns across 8 bases. The sample here was peripheral blood, taken from a patient treated with radiotherapy plus ipilimumab. The source is a human donor with non-small cell lung cancer whose response to radiotherapy plus ipilimumab could not be evaluated. CDR3 nucleotide sequence: TGTGCCAGCAGCTTATCTGCGGGGGCGAAGAGCGGGGGTACGCAGTATTTT. Amino acid sequence: CASSLSAGAKSGGTQYF.